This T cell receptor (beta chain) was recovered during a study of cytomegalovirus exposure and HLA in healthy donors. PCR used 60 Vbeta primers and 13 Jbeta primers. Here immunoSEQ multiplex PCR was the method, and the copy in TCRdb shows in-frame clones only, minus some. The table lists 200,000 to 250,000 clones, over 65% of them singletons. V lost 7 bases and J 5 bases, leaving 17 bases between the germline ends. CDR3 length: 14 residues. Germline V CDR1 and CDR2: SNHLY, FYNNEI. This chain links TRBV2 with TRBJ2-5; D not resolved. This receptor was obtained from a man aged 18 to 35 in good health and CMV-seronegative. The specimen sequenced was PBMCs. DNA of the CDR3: TGTGCCAGCAATCCCCAGGTCGTTGGGGAGACCCAGTACTTC. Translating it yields CASNPQVVGETQYF.